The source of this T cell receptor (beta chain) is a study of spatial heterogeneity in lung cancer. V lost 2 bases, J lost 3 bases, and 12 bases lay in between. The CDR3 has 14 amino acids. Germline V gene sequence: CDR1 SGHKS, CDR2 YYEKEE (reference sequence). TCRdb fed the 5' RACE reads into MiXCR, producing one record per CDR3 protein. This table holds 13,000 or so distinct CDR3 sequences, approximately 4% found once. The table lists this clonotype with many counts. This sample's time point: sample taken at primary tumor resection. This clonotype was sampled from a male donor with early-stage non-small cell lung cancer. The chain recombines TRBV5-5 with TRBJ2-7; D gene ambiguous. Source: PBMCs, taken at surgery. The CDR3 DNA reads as TGTGCCAGCAGCTTCAACTCCTGGGACTACGAGCAGTACTTC. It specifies CASSFNSWDYEQYF.